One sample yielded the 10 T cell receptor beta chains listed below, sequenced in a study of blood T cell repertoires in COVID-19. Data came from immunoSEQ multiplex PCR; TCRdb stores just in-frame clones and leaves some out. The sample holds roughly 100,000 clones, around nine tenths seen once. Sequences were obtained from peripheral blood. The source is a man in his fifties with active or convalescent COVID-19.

The DNA of the CDR3 is TGCAGTGCAACAGGGGATCAGCCCCAGCATTTT. Translation: CSATGDQPQHF. This sequence joins TRBV20-1 and TRBJ1-5; 7 bases align to TRBD1. The germline gives CDR1 DFQATT, CDR2 SNEGSKA (reference sequence). The CDR3 covers 11 residues. J gave up 5 bases and V 6 bases, and 1 base lay outside the gene matches.

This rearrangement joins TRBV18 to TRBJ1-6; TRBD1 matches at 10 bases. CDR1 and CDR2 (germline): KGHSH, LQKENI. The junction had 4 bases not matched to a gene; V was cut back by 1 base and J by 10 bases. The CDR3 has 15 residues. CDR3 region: CASSPLGTGESPLHF. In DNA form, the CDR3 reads TGTGCCAGCTCACCACTAGGGACAGGGGAATCACCCCTCCACTTT.

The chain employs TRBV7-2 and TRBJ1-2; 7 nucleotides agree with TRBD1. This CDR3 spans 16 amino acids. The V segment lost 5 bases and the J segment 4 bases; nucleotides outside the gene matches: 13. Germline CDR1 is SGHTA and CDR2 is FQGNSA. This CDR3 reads CASSTNPGTVRYGYTF. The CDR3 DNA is TGTGCCAGCAGCACAAACCCGGGGACAGTCCGCTATGGCTACACCTTC.

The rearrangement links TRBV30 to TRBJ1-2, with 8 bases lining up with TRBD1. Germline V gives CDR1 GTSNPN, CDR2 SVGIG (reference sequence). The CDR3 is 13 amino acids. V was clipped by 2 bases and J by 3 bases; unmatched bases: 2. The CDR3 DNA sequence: TGTGCCTGGAGTTTGACAGGGGACTATGGCTACACCTTC. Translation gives CAWSLTGDYGYTF.

CDR3 sequence reads: CATDRGLGTDTQYF. CDR3 in DNA: TGTGCCACCGACAGGGGGCTGGGCACAGATACGCAGTATTTT. The gene calls are TRBV28 and TRBJ2-3, with 10 bases identical to TRBD1. The CDR3 sequence is 14 residues long. Per germline, CDR1 MDHEN and CDR2 SYDVKM. Trimming removed 10 bases from V and 1 base from J; junction bases left unmatched: 5.

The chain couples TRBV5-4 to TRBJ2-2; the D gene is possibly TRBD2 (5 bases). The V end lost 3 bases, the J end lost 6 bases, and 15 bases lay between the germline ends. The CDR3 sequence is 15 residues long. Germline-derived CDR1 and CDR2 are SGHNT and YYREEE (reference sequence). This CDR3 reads CASSSSEGSAGELFF. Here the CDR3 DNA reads TGTGCCAGCAGCTCCTCAGAGGGCTCGGCCGGGGAGCTGTTTTTT.

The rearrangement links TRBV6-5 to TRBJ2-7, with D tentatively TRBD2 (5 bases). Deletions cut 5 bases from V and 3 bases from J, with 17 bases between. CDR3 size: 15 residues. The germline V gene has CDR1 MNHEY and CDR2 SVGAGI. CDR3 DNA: TGTGCCAGCAGTCCCCTAGCTGGAGACTACTACGAGCAGTACTTC. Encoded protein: CASSPLAGDYYEQYF.

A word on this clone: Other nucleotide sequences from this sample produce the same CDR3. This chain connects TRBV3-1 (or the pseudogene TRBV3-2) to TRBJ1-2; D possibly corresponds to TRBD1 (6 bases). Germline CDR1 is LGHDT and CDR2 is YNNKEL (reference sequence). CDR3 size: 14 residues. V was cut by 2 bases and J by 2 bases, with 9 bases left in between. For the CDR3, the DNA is TGTGCCAGCAGCCAAATGACAGGAAACTATGGCTACACCTTC. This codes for CASSQMTGNYGYTF.

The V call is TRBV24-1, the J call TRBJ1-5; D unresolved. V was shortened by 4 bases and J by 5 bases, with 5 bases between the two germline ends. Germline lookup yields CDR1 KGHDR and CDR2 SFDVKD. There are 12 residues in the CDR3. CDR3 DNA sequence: TGTGCCACCAGTGACTCGGATCAGCCCCAGCATTTT. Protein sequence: CATSDSDQPQHF.

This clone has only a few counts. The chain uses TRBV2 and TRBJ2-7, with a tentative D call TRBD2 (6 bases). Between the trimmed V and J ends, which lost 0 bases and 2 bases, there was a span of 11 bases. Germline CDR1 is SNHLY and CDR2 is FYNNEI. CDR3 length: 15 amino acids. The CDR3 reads CASSEASRGTYEQYV. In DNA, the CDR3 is TGTGCCAGCAGTGAAGCCAGTCGGGGGACCTACGAGCAGTACGTC.